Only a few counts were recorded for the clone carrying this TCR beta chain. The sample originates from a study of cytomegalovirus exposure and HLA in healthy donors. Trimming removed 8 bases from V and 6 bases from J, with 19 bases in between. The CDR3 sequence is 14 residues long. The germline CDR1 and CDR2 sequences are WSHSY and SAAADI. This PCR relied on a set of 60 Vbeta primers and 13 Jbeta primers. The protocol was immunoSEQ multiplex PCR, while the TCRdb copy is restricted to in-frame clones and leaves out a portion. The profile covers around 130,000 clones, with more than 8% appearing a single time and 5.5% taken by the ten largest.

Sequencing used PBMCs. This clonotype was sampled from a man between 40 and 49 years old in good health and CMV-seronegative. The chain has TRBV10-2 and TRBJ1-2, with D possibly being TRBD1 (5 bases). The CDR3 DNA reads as TGCGCCAGCGCCCCCGGGGGGAGCGGCAATGGCTACACCTTC. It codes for CASAPGGSGNGYTF.